Listed below are T cell receptor beta chains from one sample, sequenced in a study of shared clonotypes between healthy human individuals. Profiled with immunoSEQ multiplex PCR; TCRdb holds only in-frame clones, not every one. The sample carries 2 million to 2.5 million clones, more than 85% recorded once. The sample taken for sequencing was naive CD4+ T cells from PBMCs. The receptor source for this set is a young man in good health. Some clones in this sample may be carry-over from other donors' samples. Each CDR3 is given with its conserved first and last residue. D genes are given only for firm matches. A clone size is listed for some rows: how often the clone was seen (once, few, many), or a class if it is expanded.

TRBJ2-1 | TRBV6-1 | TRBD2 | NA | TGTGCCAGCAGTGGGTTTAGCGGGTGGGCCTACAATGAGCAGTTCTTC | CASSGFSGWAYNEQFF
TRBJ2-1 | TRBV10-3 | TRBD2 | once | TGTGCCATCACACCGGGACTAGAGGTCCGGGAGCAGTTCTTC | CAITPGLEVREQFF
TRBJ2-1 | TRBV9 | NA | NA | TGTGCCAGCAGCGAAAGCGGTGGGGCTTACAATGAGCAGTTCTTC | CASSESGGAYNEQFF
TRBJ2-5 | TRBV28 | NA | once | TGTGCCAGCAGTCCCCAGACTTGGTACCAAGAGACCCAGTACTTC | CASSPQTWYQETQYF
TRBJ2-1 | TRBV18 | TRBD2 | NA | TGTGCCAGCTCTGGGACTAGCGGGAGCGGTGAGCAGTTCTTC | CASSGTSGSGEQFF
TRBJ2-6 | TRBV5-1 | NA | NA | TGCGCCAGCAGCTTGGCCCCGGCGAGCTCTGGGGCCAACGTCCTGACTTTC | CASSLAPASSGANVLTF
TRBJ2-3 | TRBV10-3 | TRBD1 | NA | TGTGCCATCAGTGCCTCGACAGGGCCCCGCACAGATACGCAGTATTTT | CAISASTGPRTDTQYF
TRBJ2-6 | TRBV28 | TRBD1 | NA | TGTGCCAGCAGTTTATGGTGGGACAGGGGCAGATCTGGGGCCAACGTCCTGACTTTC | CASSLWWDRGRSGANVLTF
TRBJ2-5 | TRBV28 | NA | NA | TGTGCCAGCAGTCCCACGGGACAGGGCGGGGGGGAGACCCAGTACTTC | CASSPTGQGGGETQYF
TRBJ2-2 | TRBV6-5 | NA | NA | TGTGCCAGCAGTTACTCATCGAAAGGCGGGGAGCTGTTTTTT | CASSYSSKGGELFF
TRBJ1-5 | TRBV7-9 | NA | few | TGTGCCACCGAGCGTTGGGATAGCAATCAGCCCCAGCATTTT | CATERWDSNQPQHF
TRBJ2-1 | TRBV28 | NA | NA | TGTGCCAGCAGTTTAAGTGTGGGCGAGCAGTTCTTC | CASSLSVGEQFF
TRBJ1-2 | TRBV7-9 | NA | NA | TGTGCCAGCAGCTTAGCTAGCTATGGCTACACCTTC | CASSLASYGYTF
TRBJ2-2 | TRBV14 | NA | NA | TGTGCCAGCAGCCAAGTCTGGCCAACCCTCAACACCGGGGAGCTGTTTTTT | CASSQVWPTLNTGELFF
TRBJ2-5 | TRBV28 | NA | NA | TGTGCCAGCAGTTCGGGACTCCCCGTTGAGACCCAGTACTTC | CASSSGLPVETQYF
TRBJ1-1 | TRBV18 | TRBD1 | NA | TGTGCCAGCTCACCACGGTCGGGACAGCTAATGAACACTGAAGCTTTCTTT | CASSPRSGQLMNTEAFF
TRBJ1-1 | TRBV7-2 | NA | NA | TGTGCCAGCAGCACCGTTATCGGAACTGAAGCTTTCTTT | CASSTVIGTEAFF
TRBJ1-2 | TRBV4-2 | NA | NA | TGTGCCAGCAGCCAAGTAGACAGAGACTATGGCTACACCTTC | CASSQVDRDYGYTF
TRBJ2-7 | TRBV6-1 | TRBD2 | NA | TGTGCCAGCAGGGCCTCGGGGGGGCTAACCTACGAGCAGTACTTC | CASRASGGLTYEQYF
TRBJ2-6 | TRBV7-9 | NA | NA | TGTGCCAGCGGCGCTGTCTCTGGGGCCAACGTCCTGACTTTC | CASGAVSGANVLTF
TRBJ2-7 | TRBV5-1 | TRBD2 | NA | TGCGCCAGCAGCTTAGATGGGACTAGCGGGAGCGACGAGCAGTACTTC | CASSLDGTSGSDEQYF
TRBJ1-2 | TRBV29-1 | NA | NA | TGCAGCGTGGCATCAAGGAACCCGGAACCGTATGGCTACACCTTC | CSVASRNPEPYGYTF
TRBJ2-5 | TRBV28 | TRBD2 | NA | TGTGCCAGCAGGGTCAGCGGGGGCCAAGAGACCCAGTACTTC | CASRVSGGQETQYF
TRBJ2-5 | TRBV18 | TRBD1 | few | TGTGCCAGCTCAGGGGACAGTCAAGAGACCCAGTACTTC | CASSGDSQETQYF
TRBJ2-6 | TRBV5-1 | NA | NA | TGCGCCAGCAGCTTGGCCTCTTTCGACTCGTTGCCCTCTGGGGCCAACGTCCTGACTTTC | CASSLASFDSLPSGANVLTF
TRBJ2-3 | TRBV5-4 | NA | once | TGTGCCAGCAGCTTGGGGTCCCCAGAAGACACAGATACGCAGTATTTT | CASSLGSPEDTDTQYF
TRBJ2-5 | TRBV6-4 | TRBD1 | NA | TGTGCCAGCAGTGTCACGGACAGGTTATCAGGATTGCAAGAGACCCAGTACTTC | CASSVTDRLSGLQETQYF
TRBJ1-5 | TRBV11-3 | NA | NA | TGTGCCAGCAGCCTAGGACCCAATCAGCCCCAGCATTTT | CASSLGPNQPQHF
TRBJ2-7 | TRBV29-1 | TRBD2 | NA | TGCAGCGTTGTTCGGACTAGCGGCAAACACGAGCAGTACTTC | CSVVRTSGKHEQYF
TRBJ1-2 | TRBV5-1 | NA | few | TGCGCCAGCAGCTTGGGGACGGGTGGCTATGGCTACACCTTC | CASSLGTGGYGYTF
TRBJ2-7 | TRBV25-1 | NA | few | TGTGCCAGCAGTGAGATGTACGAGCAGTACTTC | CASSEMYEQYF
TRBJ1-5 | TRBV7-9 | NA | NA | TGTGCCAGCAGCACCTCCAGGGGAGAGGGCGGCCAGCATTTT | CASSTSRGEGGQHF
TRBJ2-3 | TRBV5-1 | TRBD1 | NA | TGCGCCAGCAGCACCGGACAGGGGCGGACAGATACGCAGTATTTT | CASSTGQGRTDTQYF
TRBJ1-1 | TRBV2 | TRBD1 | NA | TGTGCCAGCCGGGGACAGATAAACACTGAAGCTTTCTTT | CASRGQINTEAFF
TRBJ2-3 | TRBV18 | TRBD2 | NA | TGTGCCAGCTCACCGTTGGGAGCGGGGGGCACAGATACGCAGTATTTT | CASSPLGAGGTDTQYF
TRBJ2-3 | TRBV7-3 | TRBD1 | NA | TGTGCCAGCAGCTTAGGGACAGGGCAAGATACGCAGTATTTT | CASSLGTGQDTQYF
TRBJ1-2 | TRBV5-1 | NA | NA | TGCGCCAGCAGCTTGGCCCCTCCCCGAGGGGCTAACTATGGCTACACCTTC | CASSLAPPRGANYGYTF
TRBJ2-7 | TRBV5-1 | NA | NA | TGCGCCAGCAGCACGGGCCCCCCCTCCTACGAGCAGTACTTC | CASSTGPPSYEQYF
TRBJ2-2 | TRBV5-1 | NA | NA | TGCGCCAGCACTTGGCCGGGATCCTCTTTTGGGGAGCTGTTTTTT | CASTWPGSSFGELFF
TRBJ2-1 | TRBV28 | NA | NA | TGTGCCAGCAGTCCCCTGGGGACACACTACAATGAGCAGTTCTTC | CASSPLGTHYNEQFF
TRBJ2-7 | TRBV18 | NA | NA | TGTGCCAGCTCACCAACTTCAGGCGACGGCGAGCAGTACTTC | CASSPTSGDGEQYF
TRBJ2-1 | TRBV7-2 | NA | NA | TGTGCCAGCAGCACGTACCTCGACTACAATGAGCAGTTCTTC | CASSTYLDYNEQFF
TRBJ2-7 | TRBV5-4 | NA | NA | TGTGCCAGCAGCTTAGTGGGGTACGAGCAGTACTTC | CASSLVGYEQYF
TRBJ2-5 | TRBV7-8 | NA | NA | TGTGCCACCACTAGAGGGGCTAGCCTAGAGACCCAGTACTTC | CATTRGASLETQYF
TRBJ1-4 | TRBV28 | TRBD1 | NA | TGTGCCAGCAGTTCCCATATGACTGTCGGGACAGGGAATGAAAAACTGTTTTTT | CASSSHMTVGTGNEKLFF
TRBJ1-5 | TRBV28 | NA | once | TGTGCCAGCAGTTTGGGGGGCTCTAGCAATCAGCCCCAGCATTTT | CASSLGGSSNQPQHF